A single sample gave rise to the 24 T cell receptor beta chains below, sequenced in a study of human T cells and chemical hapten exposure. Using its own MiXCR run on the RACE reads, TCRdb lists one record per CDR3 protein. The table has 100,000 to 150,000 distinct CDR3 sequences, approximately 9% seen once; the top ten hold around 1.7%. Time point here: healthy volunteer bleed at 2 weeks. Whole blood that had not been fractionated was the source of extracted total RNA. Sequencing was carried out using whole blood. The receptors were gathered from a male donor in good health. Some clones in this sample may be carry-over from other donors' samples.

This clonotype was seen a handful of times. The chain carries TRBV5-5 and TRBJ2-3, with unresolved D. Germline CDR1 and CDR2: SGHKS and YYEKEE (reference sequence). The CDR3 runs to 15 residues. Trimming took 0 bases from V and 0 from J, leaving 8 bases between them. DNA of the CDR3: TGTGCCAGCAGCTTGGCCGTTACTAGCACAGATACGCAGTATTTT. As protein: CASSLAVTSTDTQYF.

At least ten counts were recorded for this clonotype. The CDR3 coding sequence is TGTGCCAGCAGCCGCGGAATCCGTGAGACCCAGTACTTC. Its protein product is CASSRGIRETQYF. This rearrangement joins TRBV12-3 or TRBV12-4 to TRBJ2-5; D call uncertain. Trimming shortened V by 6 bases and J by 5 bases, and 13 bases separated the two germline ends. There are 13 residues in the CDR3.

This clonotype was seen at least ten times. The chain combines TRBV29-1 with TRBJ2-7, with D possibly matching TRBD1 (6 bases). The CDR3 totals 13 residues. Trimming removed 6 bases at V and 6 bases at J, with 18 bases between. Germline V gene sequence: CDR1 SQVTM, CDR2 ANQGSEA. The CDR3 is CSVAAGDRSEQYF. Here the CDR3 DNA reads TGCAGCGTCGCCGCAGGGGATCGGAGCGAGCAGTACTTC.

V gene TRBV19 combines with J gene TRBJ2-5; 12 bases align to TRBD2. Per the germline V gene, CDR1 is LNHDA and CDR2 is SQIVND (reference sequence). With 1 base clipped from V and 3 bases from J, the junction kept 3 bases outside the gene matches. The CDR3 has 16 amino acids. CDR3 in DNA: TGTGCCAGTAGTATAGTGAGACTAGCGGGAGAAGAGACCCAGTACTTC. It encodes CASSIVRLAGEETQYF.

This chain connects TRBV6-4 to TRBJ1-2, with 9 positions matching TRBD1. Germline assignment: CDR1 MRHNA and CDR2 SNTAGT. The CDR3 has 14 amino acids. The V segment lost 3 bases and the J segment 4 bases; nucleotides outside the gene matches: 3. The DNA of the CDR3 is TGTGCCAGCAGTGAATCGACAGGGGGCTATGGCTACACCTTC. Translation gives CASSESTGGYGYTF.

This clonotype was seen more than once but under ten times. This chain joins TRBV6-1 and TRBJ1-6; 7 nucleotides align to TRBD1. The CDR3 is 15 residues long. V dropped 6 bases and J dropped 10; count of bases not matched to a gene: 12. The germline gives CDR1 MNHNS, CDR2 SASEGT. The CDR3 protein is CASRGDSRLRSPLHF. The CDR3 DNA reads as TGTGCCAGCAGGGGGGACAGTAGACTACGGTCACCCCTCCACTTT.

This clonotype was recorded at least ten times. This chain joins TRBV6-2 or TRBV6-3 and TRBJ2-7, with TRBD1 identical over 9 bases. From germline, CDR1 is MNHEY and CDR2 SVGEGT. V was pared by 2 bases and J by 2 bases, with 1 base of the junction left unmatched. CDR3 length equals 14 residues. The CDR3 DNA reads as TGTGCCAGCAGTTACGGGGACAGGGCCTACGAGCAGTACTTC. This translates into CASSYGDRAYEQYF.

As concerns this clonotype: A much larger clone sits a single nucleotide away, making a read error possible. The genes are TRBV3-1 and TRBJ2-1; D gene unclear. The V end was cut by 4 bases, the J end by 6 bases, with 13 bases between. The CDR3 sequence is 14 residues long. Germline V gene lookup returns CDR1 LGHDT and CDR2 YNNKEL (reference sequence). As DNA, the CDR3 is TGTGCCAGCAGCCTTAAGGTATACTCCAATGAGCAGTTCTTC. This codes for CASSLKVYSNEQFF.

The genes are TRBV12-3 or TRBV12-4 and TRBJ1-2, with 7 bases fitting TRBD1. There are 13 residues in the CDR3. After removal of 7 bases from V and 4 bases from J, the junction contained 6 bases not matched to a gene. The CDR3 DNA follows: TGTGCCAGCACCCTGGGACAGTCCTATGGCTACACCTTC. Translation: CASTLGQSYGYTF.

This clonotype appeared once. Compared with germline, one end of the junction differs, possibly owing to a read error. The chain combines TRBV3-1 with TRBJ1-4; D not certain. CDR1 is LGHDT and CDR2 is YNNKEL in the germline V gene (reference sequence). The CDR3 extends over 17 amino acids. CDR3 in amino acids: CVSSQDTESIVAEKLFF. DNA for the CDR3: TGTGTCAGCAGCCAAGATACGGAATCGATAGTGGCTGAAAAACTGTTTTTT.

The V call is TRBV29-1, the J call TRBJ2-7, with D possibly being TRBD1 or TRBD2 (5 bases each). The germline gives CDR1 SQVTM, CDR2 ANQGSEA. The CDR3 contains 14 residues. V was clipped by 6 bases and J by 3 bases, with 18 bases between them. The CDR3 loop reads CSVLAREGGYEQYF. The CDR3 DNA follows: TGCAGCGTCCTCGCCAGGGAAGGAGGCTACGAGCAGTACTTC.

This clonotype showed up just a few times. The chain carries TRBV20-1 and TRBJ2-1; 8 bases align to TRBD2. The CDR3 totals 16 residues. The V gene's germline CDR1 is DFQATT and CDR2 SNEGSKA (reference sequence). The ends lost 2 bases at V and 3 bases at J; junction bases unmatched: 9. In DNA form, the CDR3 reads TGCAGTGCTAGACCGGATAGCGGGAATCGCTACAATGAGCAGTTCTTC. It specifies CSARPDSGNRYNEQFF.

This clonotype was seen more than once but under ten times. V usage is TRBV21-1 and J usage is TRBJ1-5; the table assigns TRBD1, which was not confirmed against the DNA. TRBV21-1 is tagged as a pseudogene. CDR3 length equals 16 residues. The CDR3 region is CASSKGGQGSNQPQHF. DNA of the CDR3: TGTGCCAGCAGCAAAGGGGGACAGGGGAGCAATCAGCCCCAGCATTTT.

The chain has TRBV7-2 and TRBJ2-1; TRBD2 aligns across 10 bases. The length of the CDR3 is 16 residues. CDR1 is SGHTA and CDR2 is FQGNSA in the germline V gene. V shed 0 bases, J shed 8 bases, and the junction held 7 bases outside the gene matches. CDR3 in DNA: TGTGCCAGCAGCTTAGCCTCCAGCGGGGGGGCGCATGAGCAGTTCTTC. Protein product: CASSLASSGGAHEQFF.

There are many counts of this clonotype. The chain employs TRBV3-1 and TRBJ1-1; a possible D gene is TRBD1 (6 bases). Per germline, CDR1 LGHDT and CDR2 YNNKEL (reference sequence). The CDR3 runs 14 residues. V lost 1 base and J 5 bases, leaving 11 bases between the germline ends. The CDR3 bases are TGTGCCAGCAGCCAAGGAGGGGGAGGAACTGAAGCTTTCTTT. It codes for CASSQGGGGTEAFF.

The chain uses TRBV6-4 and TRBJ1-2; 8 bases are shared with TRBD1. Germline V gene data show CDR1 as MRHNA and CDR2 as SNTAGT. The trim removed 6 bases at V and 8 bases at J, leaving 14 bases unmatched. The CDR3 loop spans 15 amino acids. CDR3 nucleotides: TGTGCCAGCAGACCAACAGGGGGAGGTGGTATCGGCTACACCTTC. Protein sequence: CASRPTGGGGIGYTF.

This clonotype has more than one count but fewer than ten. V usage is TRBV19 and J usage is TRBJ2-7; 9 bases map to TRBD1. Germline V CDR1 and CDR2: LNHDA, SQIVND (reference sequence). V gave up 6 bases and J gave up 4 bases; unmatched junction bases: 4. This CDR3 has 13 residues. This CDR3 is CASSGQGMYEQYF. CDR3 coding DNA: TGTGCCAGTAGCGGACAGGGGATGTACGAGCAGTACTTC.

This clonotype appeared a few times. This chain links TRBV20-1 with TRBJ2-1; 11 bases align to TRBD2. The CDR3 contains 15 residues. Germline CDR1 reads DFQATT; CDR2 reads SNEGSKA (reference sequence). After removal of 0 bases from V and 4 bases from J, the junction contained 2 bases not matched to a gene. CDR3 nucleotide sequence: TGCAGTGCTAGAGATGTAGCGGGAGGGTACAATGAGCAGTTCTTC. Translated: CSARDVAGGYNEQFF.

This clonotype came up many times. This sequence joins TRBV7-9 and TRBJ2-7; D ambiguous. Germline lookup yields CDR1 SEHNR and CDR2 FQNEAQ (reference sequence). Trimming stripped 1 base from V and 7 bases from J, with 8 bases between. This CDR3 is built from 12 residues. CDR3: CASSLGPSEQYF. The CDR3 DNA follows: TGTGCCAGCAGCTTAGGCCCCTCGGAGCAGTACTTC.

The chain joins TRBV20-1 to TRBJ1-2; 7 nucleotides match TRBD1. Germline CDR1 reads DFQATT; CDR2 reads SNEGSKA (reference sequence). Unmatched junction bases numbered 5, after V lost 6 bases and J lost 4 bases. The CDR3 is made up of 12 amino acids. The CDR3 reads CSADRELYGYTF. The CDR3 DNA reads TGCAGTGCCGACAGGGAACTCTATGGCTACACCTTC.

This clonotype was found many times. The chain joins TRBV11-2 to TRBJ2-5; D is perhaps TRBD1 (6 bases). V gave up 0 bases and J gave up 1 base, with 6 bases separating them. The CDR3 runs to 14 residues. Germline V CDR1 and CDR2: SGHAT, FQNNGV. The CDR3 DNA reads TGTGCCAGCAGCTTAGAACAGGGCCAAGAGACCCAGTACTTC. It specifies CASSLEQGQETQYF.

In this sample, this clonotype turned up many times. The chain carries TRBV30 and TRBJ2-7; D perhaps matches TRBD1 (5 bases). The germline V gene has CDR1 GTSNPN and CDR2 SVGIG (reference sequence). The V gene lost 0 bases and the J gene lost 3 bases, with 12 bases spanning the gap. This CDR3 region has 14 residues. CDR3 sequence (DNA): TGTGCCTGGAGTGTACGAAACGACAGCTACGAGCAGTACTTC. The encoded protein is CAWSVRNDSYEQYF.

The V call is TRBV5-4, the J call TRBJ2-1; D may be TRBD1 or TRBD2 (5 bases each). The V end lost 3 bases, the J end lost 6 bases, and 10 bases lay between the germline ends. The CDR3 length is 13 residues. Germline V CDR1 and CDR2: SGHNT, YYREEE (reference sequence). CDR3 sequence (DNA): TGTGCCAGCAGCTCCTCGAGGGGCAATGAGCAGTTCTTC. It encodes CASSSSRGNEQFF.

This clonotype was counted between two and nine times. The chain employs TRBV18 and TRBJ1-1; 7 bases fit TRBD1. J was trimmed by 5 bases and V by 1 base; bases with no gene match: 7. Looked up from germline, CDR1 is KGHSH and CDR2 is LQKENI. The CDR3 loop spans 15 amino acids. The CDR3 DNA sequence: TGTGCCAGCTCACCACGATCAAGGGGGCTTACTGAAGCTTTCTTT. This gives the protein CASSPRSRGLTEAFF.